This T cell receptor beta chain was identified in a study of blood T cells in healthy people across ages. Germline assignment: CDR1 MGHDK and CDR2 SYGVNS. The V segment lost 3 bases and the J segment 7 bases; nucleotides outside the gene matches: 6. The CDR3 is 15 amino acids. A J-beta primer mix and a sample-barcoded 5' primer were used in a second PCR of about 7 to 12 cycles. Researchers report that a template-switch adaptor with 12 random nucleotides tagged each cDNA molecule. TCRdb processed the 5' RACE reads anew with MiXCR; each CDR3 protein has one entry. The sample carries more than 600,000 distinct CDR3 sequences, around a quarter recorded once. The data were also submitted as part of a second study, on T cells of mothers and their children.

The V gene is TRBV25-1, the J gene TRBJ1-6; 7 positions agree with TRBD1. The origin of this receptor is a boy aged 5-17 years in good health. Sequenced material: blood. The chain's CDR3 is CASSDQGQPNSPLHF. In nucleotides, the CDR3 is TGTGCCAGCAGTGACCAGGGACAGCCAAATTCACCCCTCCACTTT.